This entry features one T cell receptor beta chain sequence. Antigen: not known. The naive CD8 fraction comprised CD45RO-negative cells positively selected for CCR7 and excluded terminally differentiated effector memory CD45RA+ cells. There were only Caucasian adults among the donors, and all lived in Nashville, Tennessee. The data stem from a study of shared clonotypes between healthy human individuals. Regarding the study as a whole: Generally, naive subsets (rather than memory subsets) showed larger estimated richness.

This CDR3 spans 15 amino acids. Trimming took 3 bases from V and 6 from J; bases not matched to a gene: 5. From germline, CDR1 is SNHLY and CDR2 FYNNEI. Each sorted subset replicate got 200 ng genomic DNA, roughly 30,000 genomes. The table came from immunoSEQ multiplex PCR; TCRdb's copy has only in-frame clones and leaves some out. The sample lists 2 million to 2.5 million clones, roughly 95% occurring once. This chain connects TRBV2 to TRBJ2-3; TRBD2 agrees at 11 bases. This TCR was sampled from a man between 18 and 29 years old in good health. Material for sequencing was naive CD8+ T cells sorted from blood. In DNA, the CDR3 is TGTGCCAGCAGTGACCTCACTAGCGGGAGTGATACGCAGTATTTT. It specifies CASSDLTSGSDTQYF.